A single sample is the source of the 17 T cell receptor beta chains below, sequenced in a study of CD8 T cells in ankylosing spondylitis. TCRdb reanalysed the 5' RACE reads using MiXCR and keeps one entry per CDR3 protein. The data hold 380,000 or so distinct CDR3 sequences, with 20% observed a single time. Specimen: blood, either unsorted or a sorted T cell fraction (not recorded which). All receptors come from a male donor with ankylosing spondylitis or in good health (not recorded which).

The chain has TRBV29-1 and TRBJ2-7; a weak D match, TRBD1 (6 bases). This CDR3 has 13 amino acids. The germline V gene encodes CDR1 SQVTM and CDR2 ANQGSEA. Trimming took 7 bases from V and 0 from J, leaving 13 bases between them. The CDR3 nucleotides read TGCAGCGCCGCCGGGACAAACTCCTACGAGCAGTACTTC. This encodes CSAAGTNSYEQYF.

This clonotype was picked up a small number of times. The chain recombines TRBV9 with TRBJ2-2; D unresolved. Deletions cut 0 bases from V and 6 bases from J, with 9 bases between. CDR3 length equals 14 residues. Germline-derived CDR1 and CDR2 are SGDLS and YYNGEE. The CDR3 is CASSVEGLAGELFF. As DNA, the CDR3 is TGTGCCAGCAGCGTAGAAGGGTTGGCCGGGGAGCTGTTTTTT.

The V call is TRBV20-1, the J call TRBJ2-7, with D unresolved. The ends were cut back, 0 bases at V and 4 bases at J, with 13 bases in the middle. CDR1 and CDR2 (germline): DFQATT, SNEGSKA (reference sequence). The CDR3 runs to 14 residues. The CDR3 loop is CSARDGNSGYEQYF. The CDR3 DNA reads TGCAGTGCTAGAGATGGGAATTCCGGTTACGAGCAGTACTTC.

This clonotype was detected a few times. The genes are TRBV20-1 and TRBJ2-1; TRBD2 aligns across 10 bases. The germline V gene encodes CDR1 DFQATT and CDR2 SNEGSKA (reference sequence). The V gene end was trimmed by 6 bases and the J gene end by 4 bases; junction bases not matched to a gene: 12. The CDR3 covers 16 residues. The CDR3 DNA follows: TGCAGTGCCCAACCTCTAGCGGGGGCCTTATACAATGAGCAGTTCTTC. It translates to CSAQPLAGALYNEQFF.

In its sample, this clonotype was seen a few times. This rearrangement joins TRBV4-1 to TRBJ2-7; D unresolved. Trimming cost V 0 bases and J 6 bases, with 9 bases left between them. CDR1 MGHRA and CDR2 YSYEKL come from the germline V gene. This CDR3 is 13 amino acids long. CDR3 protein: CASSQDPAAEQYF. In DNA form, the CDR3 reads TGCGCCAGCAGCCAAGATCCGGCGGCCGAGCAGTACTTC.

The V call is TRBV10-1, the J call TRBJ2-1, with D tentatively TRBD2 (5 bases). V was pared by 0 bases and J by 3 bases, with 6 bases between. CDR3 length: 14 residues. Per the germline V gene, CDR1 is WNHNN and CDR2 is SYGVQD (reference sequence). In DNA, the CDR3 is TGCGCCAGCAGTGAGTCTAGCGACTACAATGAGCAGTTCTTC. Translated: CASSESSDYNEQFF.

This clonotype was counted only a few times. The chain has TRBV11-2 and TRBJ2-2; D is unclear. Trimming took 6 bases from V and 0 from J, leaving 14 bases between them. The CDR3 loop spans 16 amino acids. The V gene's germline CDR1 is SGHAT and CDR2 FQNNGV. This CDR3 reads CASSQSPPANTGELFF. CDR3 sequence (DNA): TGTGCCAGCAGTCAATCACCTCCCGCGAACACCGGGGAGCTGTTTTTT.

This clonotype is a singleton in its sample. The chain combines TRBV7-9 with TRBJ2-7, with D maybe TRBD2 (6 bases). CDR1 is SEHNR and CDR2 is FQNEAQ in the germline V gene (reference sequence). CDR3 length equals 15 residues. Trimming cost V 5 bases and J 1 base, with 15 bases left between them. CDR3 in DNA: TGTGCCAGCAGCCGACCGGGGGTTGGTTCCTACGAGCAGTACTTC. Its translation: CASSRPGVGSYEQYF.

The rearrangement uses TRBV29-1 and TRBJ1-2; D ambiguous. With 7 bases removed from V and 2 bases from J, the gap between germline ends came to 11 bases. This CDR3 spans 12 amino acids. CDR1 SQVTM and CDR2 ANQGSEA come from the germline V gene. The CDR3 loop reads CSAPVENYGYTF. In nucleotides, the CDR3 is TGCAGCGCCCCTGTGGAGAACTATGGCTACACCTTC.

This clonotype was recorded once. The rearrangement links TRBV11-2 to TRBJ2-3, with 8 bases that match TRBD1. In germline, CDR1 is SGHAT, CDR2 FQNNGV. The length of the CDR3 is 17 residues. V shed 3 bases and J 2 bases; nucleotides not matched to a gene: 10. The CDR3 region is CASSFTPGQEITDTQYF. The CDR3 DNA reads as TGTGCCAGCAGCTTTACGCCGGGACAGGAGATCACAGATACGCAGTATTTT.

The chain joins TRBV29-1 to TRBJ2-1; no clear D gene. Germline CDR1 and CDR2: SQVTM and ANQGSEA. The CDR3 extends over 12 amino acids. With 3 bases removed from V and 6 bases from J, the gap between germline ends came to 9 bases. In nucleotides, the CDR3 is TGCAGCGTTGACTCCCGGCCCAATGAGCAGTTCTTC. Translating gives CSVDSRPNEQFF.

The chain has TRBV2 and TRBJ2-5; D possibly uses TRBD1 or TRBD2 (5 bases each). Germline loops: CDR1 SNHLY, CDR2 FYNNEI. V shed 4 bases and J shed 5 bases, with 17 bases lying between them. CDR3 length: 15 residues. The CDR3 loop is CASSASLGAGETQYF. Here the CDR3 DNA reads TGTGCCAGCAGTGCCTCTCTCGGGGCCGGGGAGACCCAGTACTTC. Full variable domain (missing parts from reference TRBV2 and TRBJ2-5): EPEVTQTPSHQVTQMGQEVILRCVPISNHLYFYWYRQILGQKVEFLVSFYNNEISEKSEIFDDQFSVERPDGSNFTLKIRSTKLEDSAMYFCASSASLGAGETQYFGPGTRLLVL.

This clonotype was detected only a few times. The V call is TRBV27, the J call TRBJ2-1; D call uncertain. Between the trimmed V and J ends, which lost 6 bases and 8 bases, there was a span of 14 bases. The germline gives CDR1 MNHEY, CDR2 SMNVEV (reference sequence). The CDR3 totals 13 residues. As DNA, the CDR3 is TGTGCCAGCAGGCTCGAATACACAGATGAGCAGTTCTTC. Translation gives CASRLEYTDEQFF.

This clonotype turned up a few times. The chain carries TRBV28 and TRBJ2-7; 9 bases agree with TRBD1. The CDR3 runs 14 residues. The V segment lost 5 bases and the J segment 3 bases; nucleotides outside the gene matches: 5. Germline V lookup: CDR1 MDHEN, CDR2 SYDVKM. The CDR3 is CASSPTGGYYEQYF. CDR3 in DNA: TGTGCCAGCAGTCCAACAGGGGGCTACTACGAGCAGTACTTC.

This clonotype was seen only a few times. V usage is TRBV7-7 and J usage is TRBJ2-3; maybe TRBD2 (6 bases). Germline values: CDR1 SSHAT, CDR2 FNYEAQ (reference sequence). V was shortened by 5 bases and J by 5 bases, with 14 bases between the two germline ends. This CDR3 is 14 amino acids long. The CDR3 loop reads CASSPLEGIDTQYF. The CDR3 bases are TGTGCCAGCAGCCCACTGGAGGGAATAGATACGCAGTATTTT.

The chain carries TRBV30 and TRBJ2-1; 12 bases fit TRBD2. The V and J ends lost 0 bases and 12 bases, in that order; junction bases with no gene match: 9. Germline V gene lookup returns CDR1 GTSNPN and CDR2 SVGIG (reference sequence). CDR3 size: 15 residues. As DNA, the CDR3 is TGTGCCTGGAGTGTAGGCACTAGCGGGGGGCTTGGGCAGTTCTTC. Amino acid sequence: CAWSVGTSGGLGQFF.

The rearrangement joins TRBV12-3 or TRBV12-4 to TRBJ2-2, with unresolved D. The CDR3 runs to 14 residues. Trimming removed 4 bases at V and 1 base at J, with 7 bases between. The CDR3 here is CASSWALNTGELFF. CDR3 nucleotide sequence: TGTGCCAGCAGTTGGGCGCTGAACACCGGGGAGCTGTTTTTT.